These 31 T cell receptor beta chains were all obtained from the same sample, sequenced in a study of a mutant IDH1 vaccine in newly diagnosed glioma. Produced via immunoSEQ multiplex PCR; TCRdb's table is partial and in-frame only. The data hold roughly 70,000 clones, with just over 85% observed a single time. Time point described: baseline, week 1 (first vaccination visit). Treatment of the sample: pre-vaccination baseline after standard-of-care therapy. Sequenced material: PBMCs, taken from a glioma patient treated with radiotherapy, temozolomide or both. These receptors all come from a man aged 25 to 45 with glioma.

This clone was found a few times. The rearrangement uses TRBV9 and TRBJ1-1, with D tentatively TRBD1 (5 bases). The CDR3 runs to 14 residues. V was cut by 2 bases and J by 7 bases, with 15 bases left in between. CDR1 is SGDLS, CDR2 YYNGEE, per germline. The DNA of the CDR3 is TGTGCCAGCAGCGTTGTCCCGGGACGTAGTGAAGCTTTCTTT. It encodes CASSVVPGRSEAFF.

V gene TRBV30 combines with J gene TRBJ2-5, with TRBD2 matching 8 bases. Trimming took 2 bases from V and 2 from J; bases not matched to a gene: 4. CDR1 GTSNPN and CDR2 SVGIG come from the germline V gene (reference sequence). This CDR3 is built from 14 residues. The CDR3 coding sequence is TGTGCCTGGAGTATGACTAGCGTACAAGAGACCCAGTACTTC. As protein: CAWSMTSVQETQYF.

The chain combines TRBV6-5 with TRBJ1-3, with no clear D. From germline, CDR1 is MNHEY and CDR2 SVGAGI. The CDR3 length is 12 residues. Trimming left V 6 bases short and J 2 bases short, with 5 bases between. The CDR3 bases are TGTGCCAGCAGGACCCCTGGAAACACCATATATTTT. As protein: CASRTPGNTIYF.

Notes on this clone: At the DNA level, this CDR3 is encoded by other sequences in the same sample as well. The chain has TRBV10-3 and TRBJ1-1; D gene unclear. Germline loops: CDR1 ENHRY, CDR2 SYGVKD. The germline V and J ends were trimmed by 4 bases and 1 base, with 16 bases remaining between them. The CDR3 is 16 amino acids. Written as DNA, the CDR3 is TGTGCCATCAGTGGGGGAGTCCTTTATGGGAACACTGAAGCTTTCTTT. Translation: CAISGGVLYGNTEAFF.

Details on this clone: One end of the junction fails to match germline, which may point to a read error. Other DNA sequences from this sample encode an identical CDR3 as well. The rearrangement links TRBV19 to TRBJ1-6; no firm D call. Germline V gene data show CDR1 as LNHDA and CDR2 as SQIVND (reference sequence). There are 17 residues in the CDR3. CDR3 nucleotides: TGTGCCAGTAGTGAGCAATGGGCGGTCTCTTATAATTCGCCCCTCCACTTT. Translated, it gives CASSEQWAVSYNSPLHF.

The chain recombines TRBV27 with TRBJ2-3, with 9 bases fitting TRBD1. This CDR3 is 14 amino acids long. V was clipped by 2 bases and J by 4 bases; unmatched bases: 1. Looked up from germline, CDR1 is MNHEY and CDR2 is SMNVEV (reference sequence). The CDR3 nucleotides read TGTGCCAGCAGTTTAGGACAGGGGCCAGATACGCAGTATTTT. Amino acids: CASSLGQGPDTQYF.

V and J are TRBV7-9 and TRBJ1-1; D is undetermined. V lost 5 bases, J lost 1 base, and 8 bases lay in between. This CDR3 has 13 residues. Germline V CDR1 and CDR2: SEHNR, FQNEAQ (reference sequence). The CDR3: CASSPTPNTEAFF. In DNA, the CDR3 is TGTGCCAGCAGCCCGACACCGAACACTGAAGCTTTCTTT.

This chain links TRBV18 with TRBJ1-1, with D tentatively TRBD1 (5 bases). V gave up 2 bases and J gave up 5 bases, with 12 bases separating them. This CDR3 contains 14 residues. Germline lookup yields CDR1 KGHSH and CDR2 LQKENI. As DNA, the CDR3 is TGTGCCAGCTCACCAACCGGGGGGAGGACTGAAGCTTTCTTT. As protein: CASSPTGGRTEAFF. Using reference TRBV18 and TRBJ1-1 for the parts outside the CDR3, the full variable domain is NAGVMQNPRHLVRRRGQEARLRCSPMKGHSHVYWYRQLPEEGLKFMVYLQKENIIDESGMPKERFSAEFPKEGPSILRIQQVVRGDSAAYFCASSPTGGRTEAFFGQGTRLTVV.

This chain joins TRBV25-1 and TRBJ1-1; TRBD1 matches 10 bases. V trimming: 3 bases; J trimming: 6 bases; junction bases outside the gene matches: 7. Germline assignment: CDR1 MGHDK and CDR2 SYGVNS. This CDR3 has 15 residues. This CDR3 reads CASSEIGTGEAEAFF. CDR3 DNA sequence: TGTGCCAGCAGTGAGATTGGGACAGGGGAGGCTGAAGCTTTCTTT.

V and J are TRBV7-9 and TRBJ2-7; D uncertain. This CDR3 region has 12 residues. Looked up from germline, CDR1 is SEHNR and CDR2 is FQNEAQ (reference sequence). Trimming removed 5 bases at V and 5 bases at J, with 10 bases between. The CDR3 loop is CASSPERHEQYF. As DNA, the CDR3 is TGTGCCAGCAGCCCGGAGAGACACGAGCAGTACTTC.

The V gene is TRBV27, the J gene TRBJ1-6; D is perhaps TRBD1 (5 bases). Germline V gene sequence: CDR1 MNHEY, CDR2 SMNVEV (reference sequence). V was clipped by 4 bases and J by 10 bases, with 17 bases between them. This CDR3 has 15 residues. This CDR3 reads CASSSTGAGISPLHF. DNA for the CDR3: TGTGCCAGCAGTTCGACCGGGGCAGGGATATCACCCCTCCACTTT.

The J gene is TRBJ1-1, the V gene TRBV7-9; 8 bases align to TRBD1. Germline V gene lookup returns CDR1 SEHNR and CDR2 FQNEAQ (reference sequence). The CDR3 length is 14 residues. V was clipped by 6 bases and J by 2 bases; unmatched bases: 5. In DNA form, the CDR3 reads TGTGCCAGCAGTTTGACAGGGGCTAACACTGAAGCTTTCTTT. Protein: CASSLTGANTEAFF.

The V and J genes are TRBV5-4 and TRBJ1-2, with D hard to call. Germline CDR1 reads SGHNT; CDR2 reads YYREEE (reference sequence). CDR3 size: 13 residues. Trimming stripped 2 bases from V and 4 bases from J, with 9 bases between. CDR3 nucleotides: TGTGCCAGCAGCTTCGACGGCCCCTATGGCTACACCTTC. The encoded protein is CASSFDGPYGYTF.

The chain recombines TRBV5-1 with TRBJ1-2; 8 nucleotides match TRBD1. CDR1 and CDR2 (germline): SGHRS, YFSETQ. Unmatched junction bases numbered 7, after V lost 0 bases and J lost 3 bases. The CDR3 consists of 16 residues. CDR3 DNA sequence: TGCGCCAGCAGCTTGGGCCCTGCGGACAGGGACTATGGCTACACCTTC. Translated, it gives CASSLGPADRDYGYTF.

The chain is built from TRBV5-6 and TRBJ1-1; tentative D call: TRBD1 (5 bases). Per germline, CDR1 SGHDT and CDR2 YYEEEE. With 1 base removed from V and 7 bases from J, the gap between germline ends came to 14 bases. The length of the CDR3 is 14 residues. This chain's CDR3 is CASSLHRWESEAFF. The DNA of the CDR3 is TGTGCCAGCAGCTTGCACAGGTGGGAGAGTGAAGCTTTCTTT.

CDR3 residues: CASSLRTSDTGELFF. The CDR3 nucleotides are TGTGCCAGCAGCCTTCGGACTAGCGACACCGGGGAGCTGTTTTTT. The gene calls are TRBV5-4 and TRBJ2-2, with 9 positions matching TRBD2. Trimming took 4 bases from V and 3 from J; bases not matched to a gene: 4. Germline CDR1 SGHNT, CDR2 YYREEE (reference sequence). CDR3 length: 15 residues.

The chain uses TRBV6-1 and TRBJ1-2; D unclear. There are 11 residues in the CDR3. In germline, CDR1 is MNHNS, CDR2 SASEGT. Trimming stripped 11 bases from V and 6 bases from J, with 13 bases between. For the CDR3, the DNA is TGTGCCTTTTTTTCTCTTCATGGCTACACCTTC. It encodes CAFFSLHGYTF.

This clone is a singleton in its sample. V usage is TRBV19 and J usage is TRBJ1-1, with D perhaps matching TRBD1 (6 bases). V was clipped by 6 bases and J by 1 base, with 15 bases between them. Looked up from germline, CDR1 is LNHDA and CDR2 is SQIVND (reference sequence). This CDR3 comprises 15 residues. This chain's CDR3 is CASRTGQLRNTEAFF. The CDR3 DNA is TGTGCCAGTAGAACAGGACAGTTAAGGAACACTGAAGCTTTCTTT. The full variable domain, rest sourced from reference TRBV19 and TRBJ1-1, is DGGITQSPKYLFRKEGQNVTLSCEQNLNHDAMYWYRQDPGQGLRLIYYSQIVNDFQKGDIAEGYSVSREKKESFPLTVTSAQKNPTAFYLCASRTGQLRNTEAFFGQGTRLTVV.

The genes are TRBV10-3 and TRBJ2-1; 15 bases fit TRBD2. CDR1 ENHRY and CDR2 SYGVKD come from the germline V gene. The CDR3 loop spans 15 amino acids. CDR3 protein: CGPRTSGGVYNEQFF. The DNA of the CDR3 is TGTGGGCCGAGGACTAGCGGGGGGGTATACAATGAGCAGTTCTTC.

The chain combines TRBV6-5 with TRBJ1-2; 7 bases line up with TRBD1. CDR3 length equals 14 residues. CDR1 and CDR2 (germline): MNHEY, SVGAGI. Losses at the gene ends were 6 bases for V and 3 bases for J; bases not matched to a gene: 7. CDR3 DNA sequence: TGTGCCAGCAGCCCTCATACAGGGGACTATGGCTACACCTTC. This codes for CASSPHTGDYGYTF.

The chain couples TRBV6-4 to TRBJ1-1, with unresolved D. Germline V gives CDR1 MRHNA, CDR2 SNTAGT. The CDR3 has 13 amino acids. V lost 8 bases and J 1 base, leaving 11 bases between the germline ends. CDR3 DNA: TGTGCCAGCGGACGAGACGAGAACACTGAAGCTTTCTTT. Protein product: CASGRDENTEAFF.

This chain connects TRBV18 to TRBJ2-2, with TRBD1 as a possible D gene (5 bases). CDR1 KGHSH and CDR2 LQKENI come from the germline V gene. This CDR3 has 16 amino acids. V gave up 3 bases and J gave up 1 base, with 12 bases separating them. The CDR3 region is CASSPTGGQNTGELFF. The CDR3, as DNA: TGTGCCAGCTCACCCACTGGTGGACAGAACACCGGGGAGCTGTTTTTT.

The chain carries TRBV6-5 and TRBJ2-5; 9 nucleotides line up with TRBD1. The DNA end is more similar to TRBJ2-7, so the J call may be wrong. Germline CDR1 and CDR2: MNHEY and SVGAGI. This CDR3 is built from 13 residues. CDR3 sequence: CASSPDRGYEQYF. In nucleotides, the CDR3 is TGTGCCAGCAGTCCGGACAGGGGCTACGAGCAGTACTTC.

The chain uses TRBV7-9 and TRBJ2-7, with a possible D match to TRBD1 (6 bases). CDR1 is SEHNR and CDR2 is FQNEAQ in the germline V gene (reference sequence). The ends were cut back, 4 bases at V and 2 bases at J, with 15 bases in the middle. The CDR3 contains 15 residues. CDR3 residues: CASSSLQGGAYEQYF. The CDR3 DNA sequence: TGTGCCAGCAGCTCCCTACAAGGGGGAGCCTACGAGCAGTACTTC.

The rearrangement joins TRBV15 to TRBJ2-5, with 10 bases matching TRBD1. Trimming removed 3 bases from V and 0 bases from J; junction bases left unmatched: 7. This CDR3 comprises 17 residues. Germline V gene lookup returns CDR1 LNHNV and CDR2 YYDKDF (reference sequence). Here the CDR3 reads CATSSGWGTGDQETQYF. The CDR3, as DNA: TGTGCCACCAGCAGTGGGTGGGGGACAGGGGACCAAGAGACCCAGTACTTC.

The genes are TRBV2 and TRBJ2-7, with D possibly TRBD2 on 6 matching bases. Per the germline V gene, CDR1 is SNHLY and CDR2 is FYNNEI. The CDR3 consists of 16 residues. V dropped 6 bases and J dropped 7 bases, with 25 bases sitting between them. CDR3 sequence: CASSTLRFRAGGEQYF. In DNA, the CDR3 is TGTGCCAGCAGCACTTTGAGGTTCAGGGCTGGAGGGGAGCAGTACTTC.

J is TRBJ2-7 and V is TRBV11-2; the D is unclear. The CDR3 is 15 residues long. Between the trimmed V and J ends, which lost 7 bases and 1 base, there was a span of 17 bases. Germline assignment: CDR1 SGHAT and CDR2 FQNNGV. CDR3 sequence: CASNRRSARSYEQYF. In DNA, the CDR3 is TGTGCCAGCAACCGAAGGTCTGCTCGGTCCTACGAGCAGTACTTC.

This chain uses TRBV19 with TRBJ2-1, with D tentatively TRBD1 (6 bases). V lost 3 bases and J lost 3, with 18 bases in between. Germline CDR1 LNHDA, CDR2 SQIVND (reference sequence). CDR3 length equals 17 residues. CDR3 in DNA: TGTGCCAGTAGTATCCGCGCCGGTCAGGGGCACTACAATGAGCAGTTCTTC. It is translated as CASSIRAGQGHYNEQFF.

This clone was found a few times. The genes are TRBV7-2 and TRBJ1-1, with D maybe TRBD1 (5 bases). V was shortened by 5 bases and J by 1 base, with 11 bases between the two germline ends. Germline V gene data show CDR1 as SGHTA and CDR2 as FQGNSA. The CDR3 sequence is 14 residues long. CDR3 sequence: CASSKSQENTEAFF. The CDR3 DNA reads TGTGCCAGCAGCAAATCACAGGAGAACACTGAAGCTTTCTTT.

This clone has just a few counts. This chain uses TRBV20-1 with TRBJ1-2; no clear D. V lost 6 bases and J lost 7, with 9 bases in between. This CDR3 spans 10 amino acids. Germline CDR1 and CDR2: DFQATT and SNEGSKA (reference sequence). CDR3 bases: TGCAGTGCCACTGATCTTGGCTACACCTTC. This sequence encodes CSATDLGYTF.

The genes are TRBV19 and TRBJ2-3; 8 bases are a match to TRBD2. Germline-derived CDR1 and CDR2 are LNHDA and SQIVND (reference sequence). V gave up 3 bases and J gave up 4 bases; unmatched junction bases: 0. The CDR3 contains 13 residues. The CDR3 nucleotides are TGTGCCAGTAGTATGCGGGGGGCAGATACGCAGTATTTT. It translates to CASSMRGADTQYF.